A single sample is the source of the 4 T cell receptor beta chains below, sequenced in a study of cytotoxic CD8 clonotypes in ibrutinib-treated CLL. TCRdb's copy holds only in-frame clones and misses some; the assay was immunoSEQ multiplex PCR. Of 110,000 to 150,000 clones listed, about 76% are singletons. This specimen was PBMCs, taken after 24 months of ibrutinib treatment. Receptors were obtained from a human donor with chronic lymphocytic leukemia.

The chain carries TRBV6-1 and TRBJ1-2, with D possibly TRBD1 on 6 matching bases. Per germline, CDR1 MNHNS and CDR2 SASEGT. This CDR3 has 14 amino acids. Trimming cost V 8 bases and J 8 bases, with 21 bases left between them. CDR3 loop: CASVGDINIVGYTF. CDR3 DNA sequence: TGTGCCAGCGTGGGGGACATCAACATAGTCGGCTACACCTTC.

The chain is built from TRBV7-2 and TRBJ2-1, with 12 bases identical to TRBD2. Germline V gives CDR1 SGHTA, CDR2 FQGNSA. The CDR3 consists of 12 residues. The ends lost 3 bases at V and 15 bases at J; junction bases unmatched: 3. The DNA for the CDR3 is TGTGCCAGCAGCTTCCCGGGACTAGCGGGGTTCTTC. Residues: CASSFPGLAGFF.

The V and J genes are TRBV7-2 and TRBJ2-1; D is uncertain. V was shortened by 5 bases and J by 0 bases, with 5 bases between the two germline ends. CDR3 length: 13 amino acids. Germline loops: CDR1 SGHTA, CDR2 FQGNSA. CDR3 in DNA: TGTGCCAGCAGCCGAAGCTCCTACAATGAGCAGTTCTTC. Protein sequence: CASSRSSYNEQFF.

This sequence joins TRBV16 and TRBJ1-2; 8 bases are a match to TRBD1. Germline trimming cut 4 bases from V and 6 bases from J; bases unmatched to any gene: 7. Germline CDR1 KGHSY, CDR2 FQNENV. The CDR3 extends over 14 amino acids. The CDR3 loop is CASSRRDRINGYTF. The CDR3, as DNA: TGTGCCAGCAGCCGCCGGGACAGGATTAATGGCTACACCTTC.